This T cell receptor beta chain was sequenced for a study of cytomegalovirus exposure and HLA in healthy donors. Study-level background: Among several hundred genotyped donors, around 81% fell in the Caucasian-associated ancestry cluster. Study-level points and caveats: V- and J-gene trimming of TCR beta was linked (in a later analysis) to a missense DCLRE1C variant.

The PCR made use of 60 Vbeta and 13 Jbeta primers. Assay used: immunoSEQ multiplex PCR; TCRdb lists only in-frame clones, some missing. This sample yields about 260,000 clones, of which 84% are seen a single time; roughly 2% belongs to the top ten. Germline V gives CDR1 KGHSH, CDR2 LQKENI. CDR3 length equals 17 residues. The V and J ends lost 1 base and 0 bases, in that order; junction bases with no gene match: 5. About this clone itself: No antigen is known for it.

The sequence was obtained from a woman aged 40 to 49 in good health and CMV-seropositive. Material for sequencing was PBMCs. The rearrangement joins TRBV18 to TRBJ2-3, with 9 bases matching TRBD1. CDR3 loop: CASSPLGGQGSTDTQYF. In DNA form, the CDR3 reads TGTGCCAGCTCACCACTAGGAGGACAGGGGAGCACAGATACGCAGTATTTT.